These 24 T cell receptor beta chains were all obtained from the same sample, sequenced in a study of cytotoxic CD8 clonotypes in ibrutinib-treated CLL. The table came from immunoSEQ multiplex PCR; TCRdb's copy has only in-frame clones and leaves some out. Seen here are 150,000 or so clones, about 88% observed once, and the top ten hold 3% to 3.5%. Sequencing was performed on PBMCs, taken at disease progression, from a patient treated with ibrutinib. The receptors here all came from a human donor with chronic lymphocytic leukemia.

CDR3 sequence: CASSPTPRLDYNEQFF. In DNA, the CDR3 is TGCGCCAGCAGCCCCACACCCCGACTAGACTACAATGAGCAGTTCTTC. V gene TRBV5-1 combines with J gene TRBJ2-1; perhaps TRBD2 as D (6 bases). The CDR3 spans 16 residues. With 4 bases removed from V and 3 bases from J, the gap between germline ends came to 17 bases. The germline V gene encodes CDR1 SGHRS and CDR2 YFSETQ.

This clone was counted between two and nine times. CDR3 protein: CAWNSGGFVLYTEAFF. The CDR3 DNA sequence: TGTGCCTGGAATTCGGGGGGCTTCGTCCTGTACACTGAAGCTTTCTTT. The chain couples TRBV30 to TRBJ1-1; tentative D call: TRBD1 (6 bases). V dropped 4 bases and J dropped 3 bases, with 21 bases sitting between them. Germline V gene sequence: CDR1 GTSNPN, CDR2 SVGIG (reference sequence). This CDR3 has 16 amino acids.

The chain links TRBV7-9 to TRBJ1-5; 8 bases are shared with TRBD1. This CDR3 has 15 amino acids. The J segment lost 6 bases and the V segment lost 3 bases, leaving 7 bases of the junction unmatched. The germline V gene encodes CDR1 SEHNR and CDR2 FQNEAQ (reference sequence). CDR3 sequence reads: CASSLTGVAGQPQHF. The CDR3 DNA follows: TGTGCCAGCAGCTTGACAGGGGTTGCGGGTCAGCCCCAGCATTTT.

The CDR3 DNA is TGTGCCAGCAGCTTAAATACGGGGACAGAGCAGTTCTTC. Its translation: CASSLNTGTEQFF. The chain joins TRBV7-6 to TRBJ2-1; a weak D match, TRBD1 (6 bases). V gave up 2 bases and J gave up 10 bases, with 12 bases separating them. This CDR3 spans 13 amino acids. Germline CDR1 SGHVS, CDR2 FNYEAQ.

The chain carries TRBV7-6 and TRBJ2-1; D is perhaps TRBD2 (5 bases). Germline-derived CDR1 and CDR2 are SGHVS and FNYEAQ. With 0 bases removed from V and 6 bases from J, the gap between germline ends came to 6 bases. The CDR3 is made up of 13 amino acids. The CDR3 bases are TGTGCCAGCAGCTTAGCAGCGGTCAATGAGCAGTTCTTC. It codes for CASSLAAVNEQFF.

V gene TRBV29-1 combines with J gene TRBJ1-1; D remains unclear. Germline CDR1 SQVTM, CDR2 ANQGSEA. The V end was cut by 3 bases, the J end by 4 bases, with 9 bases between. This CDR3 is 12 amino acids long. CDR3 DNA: TGCAGCGTTGACCCCACGTCCACTGAAGCTTTCTTT. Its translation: CSVDPTSTEAFF.

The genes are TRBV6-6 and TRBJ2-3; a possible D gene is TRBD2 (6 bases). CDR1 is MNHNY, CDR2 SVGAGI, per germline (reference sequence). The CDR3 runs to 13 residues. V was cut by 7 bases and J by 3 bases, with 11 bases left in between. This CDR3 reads CASTLAGTDTQYF. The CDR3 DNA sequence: TGTGCCAGCACGTTGGCGGGGACAGATACGCAGTATTTT.

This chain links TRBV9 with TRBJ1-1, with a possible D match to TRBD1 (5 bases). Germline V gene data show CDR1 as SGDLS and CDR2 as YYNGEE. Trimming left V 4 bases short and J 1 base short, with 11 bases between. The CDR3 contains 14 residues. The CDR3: CASSRQGRNTEAFF. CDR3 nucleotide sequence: TGTGCCAGCAGCCGGCAGGGACGGAACACTGAAGCTTTCTTT.

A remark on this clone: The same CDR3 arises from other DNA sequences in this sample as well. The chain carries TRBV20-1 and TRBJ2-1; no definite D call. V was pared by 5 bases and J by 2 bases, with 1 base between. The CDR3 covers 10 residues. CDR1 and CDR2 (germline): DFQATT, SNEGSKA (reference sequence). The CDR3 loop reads CSAAYNEQFF. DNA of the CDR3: TGCAGTGCTGCCTACAATGAGCAGTTCTTC.

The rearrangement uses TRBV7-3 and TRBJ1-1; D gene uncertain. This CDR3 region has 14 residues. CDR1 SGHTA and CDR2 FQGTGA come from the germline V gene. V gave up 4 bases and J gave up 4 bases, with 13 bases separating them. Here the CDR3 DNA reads TGTGCCAGCAGCTCTCGAGGCCGAGGCACTGAAGCTTTCTTT. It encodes CASSSRGRGTEAFF.

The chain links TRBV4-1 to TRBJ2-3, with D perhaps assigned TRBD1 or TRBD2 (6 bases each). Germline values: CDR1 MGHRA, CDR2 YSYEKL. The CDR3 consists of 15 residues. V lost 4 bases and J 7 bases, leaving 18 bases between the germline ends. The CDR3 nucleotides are TGCGCCAGCAGCCCCGGAGGGGGGAGTTACCATACGCAGTATTTT. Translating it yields CASSPGGGSYHTQYF.

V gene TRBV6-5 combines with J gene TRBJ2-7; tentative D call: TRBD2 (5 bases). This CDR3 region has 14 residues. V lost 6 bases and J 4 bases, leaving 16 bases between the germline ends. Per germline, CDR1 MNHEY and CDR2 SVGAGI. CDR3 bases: TGTGCCAGCAGCTCGCCTCGGGGTTCTTACGAGCAGTACTTC. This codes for CASSSPRGSYEQYF.

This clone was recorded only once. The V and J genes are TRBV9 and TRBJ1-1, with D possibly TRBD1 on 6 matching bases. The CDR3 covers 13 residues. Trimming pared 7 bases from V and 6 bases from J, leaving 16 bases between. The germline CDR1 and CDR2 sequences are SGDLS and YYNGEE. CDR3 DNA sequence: TGTGCCAGCGGCGAGGGGGGGAGCTCTGAAGCTTTCTTT. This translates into CASGEGGSSEAFF. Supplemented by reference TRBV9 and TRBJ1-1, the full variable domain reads DSGVTQTPKHLITATGQRVTLRCSPRSGDLSVYWYQQSLDQGLQFLIQYYNGEERAKGNILERFSAQQFPDLHSELNLSSLELGDSALYFCASGEGGSSEAFFGQGTRLTVV.

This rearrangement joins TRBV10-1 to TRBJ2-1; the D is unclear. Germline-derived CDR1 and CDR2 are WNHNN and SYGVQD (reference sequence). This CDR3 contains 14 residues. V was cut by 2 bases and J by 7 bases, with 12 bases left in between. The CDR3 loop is CASSEDSVLNEQFF. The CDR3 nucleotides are TGCGCCAGCAGTGAGGATAGTGTCCTGAATGAGCAGTTCTTC.

CDR3 sequence: CASSILRDPELRPRAFF. DNA for the CDR3: TGTGCCAGTAGTATTCTCCGGGACCCCGAACTACGTCCACGGGCTTTCTTT. The chain carries TRBV19 and TRBJ1-1; perhaps TRBD1 as D (5 bases). Trimming shortened V by 3 bases and J by 11 bases, and 28 bases separated the two germline ends. The germline gives CDR1 LNHDA, CDR2 SQIVND (reference sequence). This CDR3 spans 17 amino acids. The variable domain in full, with the rest retrieved from reference TRBV19 and TRBJ1-1, is DGGITQSPKYLFRKEGQNVTLSCEQNLNHDAMYWYRQDPGQGLRLIYYSQIVNDFQKGDIAEGYSVSREKKESFPLTVTSAQKNPTAFYLCASSILRDPELRPRAFFGQGTRLTVV.

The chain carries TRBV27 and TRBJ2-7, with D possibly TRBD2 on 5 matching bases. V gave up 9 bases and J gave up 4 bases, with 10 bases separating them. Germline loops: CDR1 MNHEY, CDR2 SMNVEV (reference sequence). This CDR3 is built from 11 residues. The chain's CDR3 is CASIGVYEQYF. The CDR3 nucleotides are TGTGCCAGTATCGGGGTTTACGAGCAGTACTTC.

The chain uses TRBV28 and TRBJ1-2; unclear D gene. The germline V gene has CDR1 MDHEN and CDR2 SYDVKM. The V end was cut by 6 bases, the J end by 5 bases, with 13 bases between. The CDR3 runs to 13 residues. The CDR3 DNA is TGTGCCAGCAGCGAGGGTGAACGGTATGGCTACACCTTC. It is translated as CASSEGERYGYTF.

For the CDR3, the DNA is TGTGCCACCCGGACTAGCGGCACAGATACGCAGTATTTT. It translates to CATRTSGTDTQYF. The chain has TRBV6-5 and TRBJ2-3; 9 positions match TRBD2. The germline V gene has CDR1 MNHEY and CDR2 SVGAGI. The V segment lost 10 bases and the J segment 1 base; nucleotides outside the gene matches: 3. The CDR3 is 13 amino acids.

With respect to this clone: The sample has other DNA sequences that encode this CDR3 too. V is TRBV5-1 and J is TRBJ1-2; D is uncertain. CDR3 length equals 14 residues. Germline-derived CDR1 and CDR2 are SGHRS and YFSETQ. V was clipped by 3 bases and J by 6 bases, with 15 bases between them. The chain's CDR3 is CASSSGEGWNGYTF. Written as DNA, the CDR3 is TGCGCCAGCAGCTCGGGCGAAGGGTGGAATGGCTACACCTTC. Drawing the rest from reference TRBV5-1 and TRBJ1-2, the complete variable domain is KAGVTQTPRYLIKTRGQQVTLSCSPISGHRSVSWYQQTPGQGLQFLFEYFSETQRNKGNFPGRFSGRQFSNSRSEMNVSTLELGDSALYLCASSSGEGWNGYTFGSGTRLTVV.

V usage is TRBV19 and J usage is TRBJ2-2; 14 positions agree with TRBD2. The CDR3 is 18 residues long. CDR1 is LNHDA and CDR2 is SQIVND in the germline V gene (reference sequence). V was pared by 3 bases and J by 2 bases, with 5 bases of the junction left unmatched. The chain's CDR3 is CASSIIGLAGGNTGELFF. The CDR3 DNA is TGTGCCAGTAGTATCATAGGACTAGCGGGAGGAAACACCGGGGAGCTGTTTTTT. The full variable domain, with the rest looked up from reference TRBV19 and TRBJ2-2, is DGGITQSPKYLFRKEGQNVTLSCEQNLNHDAMYWYRQDPGQGLRLIYYSQIVNDFQKGDIAEGYSVSREKKESFPLTVTSAQKNPTAFYLCASSIIGLAGGNTGELFFGEGSRLTVL.

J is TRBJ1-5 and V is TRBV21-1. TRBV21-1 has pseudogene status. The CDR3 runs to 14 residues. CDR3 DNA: TGTGCCAGCAGCGCGCCGTATAGCAATCAGCCCCAGCATTTT. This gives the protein CASSAPYSNQPQHF.

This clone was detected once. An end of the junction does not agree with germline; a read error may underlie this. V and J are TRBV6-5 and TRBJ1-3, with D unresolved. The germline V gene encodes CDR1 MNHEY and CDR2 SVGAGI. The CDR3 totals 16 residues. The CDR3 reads CANSYGVIRSGNTIYF. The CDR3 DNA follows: TGTGCCAACAGTTACGGGGTTATCCGCTCTGGAAACACCATATATTTT.

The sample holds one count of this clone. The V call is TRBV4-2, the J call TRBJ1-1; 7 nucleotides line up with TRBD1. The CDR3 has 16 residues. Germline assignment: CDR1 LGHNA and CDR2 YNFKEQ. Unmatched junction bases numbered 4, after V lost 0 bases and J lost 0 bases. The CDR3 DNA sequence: TGTGCCAGCAGCCAAGAAGAGGGACAGATGAACACTGAAGCTTTCTTT. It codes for CASSQEEGQMNTEAFF.

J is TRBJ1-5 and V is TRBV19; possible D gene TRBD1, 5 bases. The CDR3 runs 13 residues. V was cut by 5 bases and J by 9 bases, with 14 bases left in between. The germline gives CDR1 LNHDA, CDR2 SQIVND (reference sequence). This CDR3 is CASSAAQGAPQHF. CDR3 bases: TGTGCCAGTAGTGCAGCCCAAGGGGCGCCCCAGCATTTT.